The present T cell receptor (beta chain) was sequenced within a study of cytomegalovirus exposure and HLA in healthy donors. The V and J ends lost 1 base and 6 bases, in that order; junction bases with no gene match: 4. The length of the CDR3 is 14 residues. Germline assignment: CDR1 SGHVS and CDR2 FQNEAQ. The PCR contained 60 Vbeta and 13 Jbeta primers. Measured with immunoSEQ multiplex PCR; TCRdb has only the in-frame clones, and not every one. The sample carries some 170,000 clones, over 60% recorded once. Likely unrecorded immune exposures existed in these nominally healthy donors. The chain carries TRBV7-8 and TRBJ2-7; 9 nucleotides align to TRBD1. Sequenced material: PBMCs. The receptor was derived from a woman in her thirties in good health and CMV-seronegative. The CDR3 DNA sequence: TGTGCCAGCAGCTTAGGAGGGACAGGGTTCGAGCAGTACTTC. Translating gives CASSLGGTGFEQYF.